The sequence of this T cell receptor beta chain was determined in a study of blood T cell repertoires in COVID-19. In the study overall: The cDNA or gDNA used as material had been derived from T cells, B-cell-depleted T cells, or PBMCs.

CDR1 and CDR2 from the germline V gene are LGHDT and YNNKEL (reference sequence). This CDR3 contains 15 residues. Trimming removed 3 bases from V and 5 bases from J, with 16 bases in between. Methods used by the authors: Counts of nucleated cells, estimated from reference gene primer amplification, were obtained. TCRdb's copy holds only in-frame clones and misses some; the assay was immunoSEQ multiplex PCR. V and J calls and clone size are as listed in that table; D and trimming were resolved from the DNA. Of 190,000 or so clones in the sample, approximately 85% were seen once. The chain is built from TRBV3-1 (or the pseudogene TRBV3-2) and TRBJ1-1; perhaps TRBD1 as D (5 bases). The TCR comes from a woman at least 80 years old with acute or convalescent COVID-19. Sequenced input: peripheral blood. CDR3 sequence: CASSHDGGSPTEAFF. CDR3 in DNA: TGTGCCAGCAGCCATGATGGGGGGTCCCCAACTGAAGCTTTCTTT.